This entry is about one TCR beta chain. This sample is part of a study of blood T cells in healthy people across ages. Through a sample-barcoded 5' primer and a J-beta primer mix, a second PCR was run for 7 to 11 cycles. TCRdb processed the 5' RACE reads anew with MiXCR; each CDR3 protein has one entry. The sample contains roughly 700,000 distinct CDR3 sequences, roughly 49% of which appear only once. V was trimmed by 5 bases and J by 4 bases, leaving 17 bases between them. Germline CDR1 is DFQATT and CDR2 is SNEGSKA (reference sequence). The CDR3 has 14 amino acids. This sequence originates from a woman aged 55-75 years in good health. Sequenced input: blood. The V and J genes are TRBV20-1 and TRBJ1-2; D may be TRBD1 (5 bases). CDR3: CSAPAPGEGYGYTF. CDR3 DNA: TGCAGTGCTCCAGCCCCGGGGGAGGGCTATGGCTACACCTTC.